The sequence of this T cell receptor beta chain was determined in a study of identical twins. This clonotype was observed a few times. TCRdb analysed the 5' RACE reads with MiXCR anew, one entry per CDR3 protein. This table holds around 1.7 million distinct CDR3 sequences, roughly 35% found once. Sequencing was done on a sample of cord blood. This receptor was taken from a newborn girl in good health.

Here the CDR3 DNA reads TGTGCCAGCAGTGAATTCGAGGGAGGTAATTACAATGAGCAGTTCTTC. Its translation: CASSEFEGGNYNEQFF. The chain joins TRBV25-1 to TRBJ2-1, with D maybe TRBD2 (6 bases). Per germline, CDR1 MGHDK and CDR2 SYGVNS. The CDR3 contains 16 residues. Trimming took off 1 base at V and 4 bases at J, with 14 bases between the two ends.